One and the same sample provided the 17 T cell receptor beta chains below, sequenced in a study of blood T cell repertoires in COVID-19. Here immunoSEQ multiplex PCR was the method, and the copy in TCRdb shows in-frame clones only, minus some. Altogether about 210,000 clones are present, 85% to 90% being singletons, with the ten largest covering less than 1.5%. The specimen was PBMCs or T cells enriched from blood (not recorded which). The source is a man in his thirties or forties who had recovered from COVID-19.

V and J are TRBV7-9 and TRBJ2-1; 9 bases agree with TRBD1. The germline V gene encodes CDR1 SEHNR and CDR2 FQNEAQ (reference sequence). CDR3 length: 15 residues. V dropped 4 bases and J dropped 5; count of bases not matched to a gene: 6. CDR3 loop: CASSSGQGYNNEQFF. As DNA, the CDR3 is TGTGCCAGCAGCTCTGGACAGGGGTATAACAATGAGCAGTTCTTC.

The V call is TRBV7-9, the J call TRBJ2-7; 8 positions agree with TRBD1. Per the germline V gene, CDR1 is SEHNR and CDR2 is FQNEAQ (reference sequence). CDR3 length equals 14 residues. J was trimmed by 5 bases and V by 6 bases; bases with no gene match: 9. CDR3 residues: CASSTTGEFDEQYF. CDR3 DNA sequence: TGTGCCAGCAGTACGACAGGGGAATTCGACGAGCAGTACTTC.

The V gene is TRBV4-1, the J gene TRBJ2-2, with 8 positions matching TRBD2. The CDR3 is 16 residues long. CDR1 and CDR2 from the germline V gene are MGHRA and YSYEKL. The V segment lost 4 bases and the J segment 4 bases; nucleotides outside the gene matches: 8. The CDR3 reads CASSRGSSGSTGELFF. For the CDR3, the DNA is TGCGCCAGCAGCCGAGGGTCTAGCGGGTCCACCGGGGAGCTGTTTTTT.

The rearrangement links TRBV2 to TRBJ2-7; 7 positions match TRBD1. V was pared by 10 bases and J by 3 bases, with 9 bases of the junction left unmatched. The CDR3 sequence is 13 residues long. The germline CDR1 and CDR2 sequences are SNHLY and FYNNEI. The CDR3 reads CATGDRANYEQYF. DNA of the CDR3: TGTGCCACCGGCGACAGGGCGAACTACGAGCAGTACTTC.

The V call is TRBV10-1, the J call TRBJ2-1; TRBD2 agrees at 10 bases. The CDR3 is 17 residues long. The trim removed 3 bases at V and 0 bases at J, leaving 5 bases unmatched. The germline CDR1 and CDR2 sequences are WNHNN and SYGVQD (reference sequence). The CDR3 DNA reads TGCGCCAGCAGTGATAGCGGGAGGTCGAGCTCCTACAATGAGCAGTTCTTC. Its translation: CASSDSGRSSSYNEQFF.

The genes are TRBV28 and TRBJ2-1; 11 nucleotides align to TRBD1. Germline trimming cut 3 bases from V and 8 bases from J; bases unmatched to any gene: 6. The CDR3 has 15 amino acids. The germline V gene has CDR1 MDHEN and CDR2 SYDVKM. The CDR3 DNA sequence: TGTGCCAGCAGTTTCTTCGGACAGGGGGCCGATGAGCAGTTCTTC. Translated, it gives CASSFFGQGADEQFF.

The genes are TRBV15 and TRBJ2-1; 10 bases match TRBD2. Germline CDR1 LNHNV, CDR2 YYDKDF (reference sequence). The CDR3 is 16 residues long. The ends lost 3 bases at V and 2 bases at J; junction bases unmatched: 4. CDR3 nucleotides: TGTGCCACCAGCAGGGAACTAGCGGGAACCTACAATGAGCAGTTCTTC. Translation: CATSRELAGTYNEQFF.

The V and J genes are TRBV27 and TRBJ2-1, with 7 positions matching TRBD2. Per germline, CDR1 MNHEY and CDR2 SMNVEV (reference sequence). After removal of 8 bases from V and 2 bases from J, the junction contained 6 bases not matched to a gene. The CDR3 extends over 14 amino acids. The CDR3 DNA sequence: TGTGCCAGCGGGGGGGACGGTACCTACAATGAGCAGTTCTTC. It is translated as CASGGDGTYNEQFF.

The rearrangement joins TRBV7-8 to TRBJ2-7; the match to TRBD1 covers 8 bases. The germline V gene has CDR1 SGHVS and CDR2 FQNEAQ. This CDR3 is 14 amino acids long. V shed 5 bases and J 2 bases; nucleotides not matched to a gene: 5. CDR3 region: CASSPMDRAYEQYF. Written as DNA, the CDR3 is TGTGCCAGCAGCCCTATGGACAGGGCCTACGAGCAGTACTTC.

This chain links TRBV7-2 with TRBJ1-1, with D tentatively TRBD1 (6 bases). In germline, CDR1 is SGHTA, CDR2 FQGNSA. The V end was cut by 5 bases, the J end by 3 bases, with 13 bases between. The CDR3 has 14 residues. The CDR3 bases are TGTGCCAGCAGCGCACAGGGAAGGGACACTGAAGCTTTCTTT. Encoded protein: CASSAQGRDTEAFF. Filled out from reference TRBV7-2 and TRBJ1-1, the complete variable domain reads GAGVSQSPSNKVTEKGKDVELRCDPISGHTALYWYRQSLGQGLEFLIYFQGNSAPDKSGLPSDRFSAERTGGSVSTLTIQRTQQEDSAVYLCASSAQGRDTEAFFGQGTRLTVV.

The chain links TRBV7-6 to TRBJ2-7; 9 nucleotides align to TRBD1. Losses at the gene ends were 1 base for V and 4 bases for J; bases not matched to a gene: 8. The CDR3 sequence is 16 residues long. The V gene's germline CDR1 is SGHVS and CDR2 FNYEAQ. CDR3 bases: TGTGCCAGCAGCTTAGGAGGGACAGGGAGAGTTTACGAGCAGTACTTC. Its protein product is CASSLGGTGRVYEQYF.

The chain uses TRBV6-5 and TRBJ1-5; 8 bases are a match to TRBD1. Germline loops: CDR1 MNHEY, CDR2 SVGAGI. V lost 6 bases and J lost 7; bases outside the gene matches: 8. CDR3 size: 14 residues. For the CDR3, the DNA is TGTGCCAGCAGCTTTAGGACAGGGCTGCAGCCCCAGCATTTT. It translates to CASSFRTGLQPQHF.

The chain carries TRBV7-8 and TRBJ2-1; 7 nucleotides line up with TRBD1. CDR3 length: 16 amino acids. J lost 2 bases, V lost 5 bases, and 9 bases had no gene match. Germline values: CDR1 SGHVS, CDR2 FQNEAQ. This CDR3 is CASSVGQLATYNEQFF. CDR3 DNA: TGTGCCAGCAGCGTGGGACAGCTGGCAACCTACAATGAGCAGTTCTTC.

This clone was observed a single time. The J gene is TRBJ2-5, the V gene TRBV7-9; TRBD1 matches at 7 bases. J gave up 4 bases and V 6 bases, and 14 bases lay outside the gene matches. The germline V gene encodes CDR1 SEHNR and CDR2 FQNEAQ (reference sequence). This CDR3 is built from 16 residues. CDR3 residues: CASRNQQGLGGETQYF. The CDR3 DNA is TGTGCCAGCAGAAATCAACAGGGGTTAGGGGGAGAGACCCAGTACTTC.

The V gene is TRBV10-3, the J gene TRBJ1-1; a possible D gene is TRBD1 (5 bases). V was clipped by 0 bases and J by 6 bases, with 14 bases between them. The CDR3 runs 15 residues. Germline V gene sequence: CDR1 ENHRY, CDR2 SYGVKD. The CDR3 protein is CAISESMIQGSEAFF. CDR3 DNA: TGTGCCATCAGTGAGTCGATGATTCAGGGATCTGAAGCTTTCTTT.

The V and J genes are TRBV19 and TRBJ2-1, with 14 positions matching TRBD2. Germline V gene lookup returns CDR1 LNHDA and CDR2 SQIVND (reference sequence). This CDR3 is 15 amino acids long. V gave up 1 base and J gave up 7 bases; unmatched junction bases: 0. The CDR3 sequence: CASSIGLAGGNEQFF. CDR3 bases: TGTGCCAGTAGTATAGGACTAGCGGGGGGGAATGAGCAGTTCTTC. Drawing the rest from reference TRBV19 and TRBJ2-1, the complete variable domain is DGGITQSPKYLFRKEGQNVTLSCEQNLNHDAMYWYRQDPGQGLRLIYYSQIVNDFQKGDIAEGYSVSREKKESFPLTVTSAQKNPTAFYLCASSIGLAGGNEQFFGPGTRLTVL.

This clone was detected once. The chain couples TRBV4-1 to TRBJ1-5; D ambiguous. The CDR3 loop spans 16 amino acids. Germline V gene sequence: CDR1 MGHRA, CDR2 YSYEKL. Trimming cost V 0 bases and J 0 bases, with 9 bases left between them. For the CDR3, the DNA is TGCGCCAGCAGCCAAGATGGAGATTATAGCAATCAGCCCCAGCATTTT. Its translation is CASSQDGDYSNQPQHF.